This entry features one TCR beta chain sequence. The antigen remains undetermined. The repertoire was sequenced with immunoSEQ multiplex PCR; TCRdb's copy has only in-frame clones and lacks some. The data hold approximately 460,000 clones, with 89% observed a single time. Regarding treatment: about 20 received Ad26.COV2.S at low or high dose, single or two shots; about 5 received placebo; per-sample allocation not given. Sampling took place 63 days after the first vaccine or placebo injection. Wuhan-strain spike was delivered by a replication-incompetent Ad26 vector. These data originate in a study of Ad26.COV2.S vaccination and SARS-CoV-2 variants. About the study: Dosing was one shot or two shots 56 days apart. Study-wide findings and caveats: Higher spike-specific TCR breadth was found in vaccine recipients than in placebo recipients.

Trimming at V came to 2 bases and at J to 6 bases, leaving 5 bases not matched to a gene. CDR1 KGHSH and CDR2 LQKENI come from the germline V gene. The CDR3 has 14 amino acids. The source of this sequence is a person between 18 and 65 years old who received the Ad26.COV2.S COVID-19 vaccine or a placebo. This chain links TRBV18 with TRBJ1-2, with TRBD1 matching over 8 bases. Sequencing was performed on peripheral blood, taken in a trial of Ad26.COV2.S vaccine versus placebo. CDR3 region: CASSPGQGLHGYTF. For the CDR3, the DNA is TGTGCCAGCTCACCAGGACAGGGTTTACATGGCTACACCTTC. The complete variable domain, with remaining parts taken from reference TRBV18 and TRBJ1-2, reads NAGVMQNPRHLVRRRGQEARLRCSPMKGHSHVYWYRQLPEEGLKFMVYLQKENIIDESGMPKERFSAEFPKEGPSILRIQQVVRGDSAAYFCASSPGQGLHGYTFGSGTRLTVV.